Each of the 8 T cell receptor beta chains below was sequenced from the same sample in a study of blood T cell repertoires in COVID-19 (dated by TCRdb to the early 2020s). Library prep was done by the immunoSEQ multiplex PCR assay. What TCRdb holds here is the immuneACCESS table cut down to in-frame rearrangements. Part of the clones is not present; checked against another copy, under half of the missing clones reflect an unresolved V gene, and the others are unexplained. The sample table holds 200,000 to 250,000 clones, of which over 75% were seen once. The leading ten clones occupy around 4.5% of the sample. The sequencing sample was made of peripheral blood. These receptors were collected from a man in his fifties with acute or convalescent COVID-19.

CDR3 in DNA: TGTGCCAGCAGCCCAGGACGGCGGGGTAATGAAAAACTGTTTTTT. It codes for CASSPGRRGNEKLFF. The chain uses TRBV25-1 and TRBJ1-4; D ambiguous. Germline V gene data show CDR1 as MGHDK and CDR2 as SYGVNS. Trimming removed 6 bases from V and 4 bases from J, with 15 bases in between. This CDR3 spans 15 amino acids.

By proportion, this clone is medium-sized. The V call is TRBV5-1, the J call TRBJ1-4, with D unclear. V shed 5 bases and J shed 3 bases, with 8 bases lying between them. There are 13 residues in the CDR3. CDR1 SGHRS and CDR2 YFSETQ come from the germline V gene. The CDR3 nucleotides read TGCGCCAGCAGGGGCAGCTCTAATGAAAAACTGTTTTTT. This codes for CASRGSSNEKLFF.

Here the CDR3 DNA reads TGTGCCAGCAGCCCGCGGACAGGGGAAGGGTTCTACGAGCAGTACTTC. Protein product: CASSPRTGEGFYEQYF. The V gene is TRBV9, the J gene TRBJ2-7; 9 positions match TRBD1. Losses at the gene ends were 4 bases for V and 3 bases for J; bases not matched to a gene: 11. The CDR3 sequence is 16 residues long. Germline loops: CDR1 SGDLS, CDR2 YYNGEE.

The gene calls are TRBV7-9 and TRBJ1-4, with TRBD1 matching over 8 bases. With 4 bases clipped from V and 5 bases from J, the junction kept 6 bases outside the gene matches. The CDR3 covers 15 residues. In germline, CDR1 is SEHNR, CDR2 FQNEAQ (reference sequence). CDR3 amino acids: CASSYGQGPNEKLFF. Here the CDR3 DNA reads TGTGCCAGCAGCTACGGACAGGGCCCAAATGAAAAACTGTTTTTT.

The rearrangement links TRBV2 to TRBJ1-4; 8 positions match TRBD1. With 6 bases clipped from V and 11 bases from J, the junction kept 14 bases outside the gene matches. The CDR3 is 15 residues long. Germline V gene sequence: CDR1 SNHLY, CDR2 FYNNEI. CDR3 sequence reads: CASRETGTGNAKLFF. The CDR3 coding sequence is TGTGCCAGCAGGGAAACTGGGACAGGAAATGCTAAACTGTTTTTT.

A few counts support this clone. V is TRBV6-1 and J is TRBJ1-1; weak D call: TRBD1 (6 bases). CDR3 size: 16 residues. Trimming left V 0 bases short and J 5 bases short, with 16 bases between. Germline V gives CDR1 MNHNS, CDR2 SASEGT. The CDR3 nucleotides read TGTGCCAGCAGTGAAGCTTTTGCCAGGGGAAGGACTGAAGCTTTCTTT. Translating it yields CASSEAFARGRTEAFF.

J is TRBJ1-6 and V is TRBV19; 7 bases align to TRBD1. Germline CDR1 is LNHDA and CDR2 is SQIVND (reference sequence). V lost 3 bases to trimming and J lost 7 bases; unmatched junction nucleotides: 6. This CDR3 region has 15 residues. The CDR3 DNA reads TGTGCCAGTAGTATTCCGGGACAGAAGAATTCACCCCTCCACTTT. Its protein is CASSIPGQKNSPLHF.

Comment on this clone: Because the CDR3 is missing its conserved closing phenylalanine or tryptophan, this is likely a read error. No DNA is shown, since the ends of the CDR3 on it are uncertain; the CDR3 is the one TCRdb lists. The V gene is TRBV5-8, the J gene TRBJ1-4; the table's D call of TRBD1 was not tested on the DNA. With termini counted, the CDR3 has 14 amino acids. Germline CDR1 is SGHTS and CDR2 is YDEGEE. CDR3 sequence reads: CASSVAGTGGSPVV.